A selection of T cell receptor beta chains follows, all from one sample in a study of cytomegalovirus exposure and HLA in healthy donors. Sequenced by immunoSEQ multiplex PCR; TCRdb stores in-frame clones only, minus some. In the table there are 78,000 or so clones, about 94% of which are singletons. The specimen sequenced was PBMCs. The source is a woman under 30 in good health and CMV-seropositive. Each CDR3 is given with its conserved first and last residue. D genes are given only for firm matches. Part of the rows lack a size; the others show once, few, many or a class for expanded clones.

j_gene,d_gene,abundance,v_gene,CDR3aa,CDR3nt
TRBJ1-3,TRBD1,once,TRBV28,CASSLSGGDTIYF,TGTGCCAGCAGTTTATCAGGGGGCGACACCATATATTTT
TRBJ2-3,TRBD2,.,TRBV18,CASSPPGLVWSTDTQYF,TGTGCCAGCTCACCACCGGGACTAGTGTGGAGCACAGATACGCAGTATTTT
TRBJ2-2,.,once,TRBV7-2,CASSSHRGTGELFF,TGTGCCAGCAGCTCCCACCGAGGCACCGGGGAGCTGTTTTTT
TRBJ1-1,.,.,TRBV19,CASSIDRNTEAFF,TGTGCCAGTAGTATCGACAGGAACACTGAAGCTTTCTTT
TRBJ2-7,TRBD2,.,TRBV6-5,CASSSQGLAQTYEQYF,TGTGCCAGCAGTTCACAGGGACTAGCCCAAACCTACGAGCAGTACTTC
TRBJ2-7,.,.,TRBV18,CASSPPTGLYEQYF,TGTGCCAGCTCACCACCTACAGGCCTCTACGAGCAGTACTTC
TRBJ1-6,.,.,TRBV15,CATRSEINSPLHF,TGTGCCACCAGGAGCGAAATAAATTCACCCCTCCACTTT
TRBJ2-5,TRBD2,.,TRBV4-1,CASSRLGLAGQAGGETQYF,TGCGCCAGCAGCCGGCTGGGACTAGCGGGGCAGGCCGGGGGAGAGACCCAGTACTTC
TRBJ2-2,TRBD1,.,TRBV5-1,CASSPKMGQTGLGELFF,TGCGCCAGCAGCCCGAAGATGGGACAGACGGGGCTCGGGGAGCTGTTTTTT
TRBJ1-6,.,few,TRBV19,CASSFRQAHTPGSPLHF,TGTGCCAGTAGTTTCCGACAGGCACACACTCCAGGTTCACCCCTCCACTTT
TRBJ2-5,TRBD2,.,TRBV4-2,CASSQDRGTSGGSAQETQYF,TGTGCCAGCAGCCAAGATCGAGGGACTAGCGGGGGGAGCGCCCAAGAGACCCAGTACTTC
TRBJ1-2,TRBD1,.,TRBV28,CASRSQRTGGNYGYTF,TGTGCCAGCAGGTCTCAACGGACAGGGGGCAACTATGGCTACACCTTC
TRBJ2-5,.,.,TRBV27,CASNRAEETQYF,TGTGCCAGCAACAGGGCTGAAGAGACCCAGTACTTC
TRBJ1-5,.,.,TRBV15,CATSNAPDRLNQPQHF,TGTGCCACCAGCAACGCCCCGGACAGACTCAATCAGCCCCAGCATTTT
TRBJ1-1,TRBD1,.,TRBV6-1,CASGTGVVSTEAFF,TGTGCCAGTGGGACAGGGGTTGTATCCACTGAAGCTTTCTTT
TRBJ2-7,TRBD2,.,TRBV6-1,CASSILAGARYEQYF,TGTGCCAGCAGCATACTAGCGGGAGCCCGCTACGAGCAGTACTTC
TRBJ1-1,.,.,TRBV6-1,CASRIQTEAFF,TGTGCCAGCAGAATTCAAACTGAAGCTTTCTTT
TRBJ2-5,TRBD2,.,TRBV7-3,CASSLMAGGPRETQYF,TGTGCCAGCAGCTTAATGGCGGGAGGGCCGCGGGAGACCCAGTACTTC
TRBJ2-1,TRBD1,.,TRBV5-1,CASSLAGQGYLNEQFF,TGCGCCAGCAGCTTGGCGGGACAGGGTTATCTCAATGAGCAGTTCTTC
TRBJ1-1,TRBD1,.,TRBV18,CASSLPTATGGTEAFF,TGTGCCAGCTCACTTCCTACCGCTACAGGGGGCACTGAAGCTTTCTTT
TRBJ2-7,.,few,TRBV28,CASSPPNEYISYEQYF,TGTGCCAGCAGTCCTCCAAACGAATACATATCCTACGAGCAGTACTTC
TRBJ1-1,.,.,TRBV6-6,CASSPPQKQNTEAFF,TGTGCCAGCAGTCCGCCCCAAAAACAGAACACTGAAGCTTTCTTT
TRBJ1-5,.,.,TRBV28,CASSSAKGVRNQPQHF,TGTGCCAGCAGTTCCGCGAAGGGGGTTCGTAATCAGCCCCAGCATTTT